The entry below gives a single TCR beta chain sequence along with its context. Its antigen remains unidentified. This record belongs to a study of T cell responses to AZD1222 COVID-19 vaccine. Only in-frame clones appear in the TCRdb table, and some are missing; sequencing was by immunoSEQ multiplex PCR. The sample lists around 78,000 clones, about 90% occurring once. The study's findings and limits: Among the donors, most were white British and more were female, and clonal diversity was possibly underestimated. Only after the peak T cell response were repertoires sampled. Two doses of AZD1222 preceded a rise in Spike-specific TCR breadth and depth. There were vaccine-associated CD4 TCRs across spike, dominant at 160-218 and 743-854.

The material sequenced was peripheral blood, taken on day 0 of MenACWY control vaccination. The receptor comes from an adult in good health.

The CDR3 spells CASSQAPRTEAFF. The CDR3 bases are TGCGCCAGCAGCCAAGCACCGAGAACTGAAGCTTTCTTT. The chain recombines TRBV5-1 with TRBJ1-1; D gene uncertain. Germline V gene data show CDR1 as SGHRS and CDR2 as YFSETQ. V was cut by 4 bases and J by 5 bases, with 12 bases left in between. The CDR3 runs 13 residues.